The clone carrying this T cell receptor beta chain appeared a few times. What it recognizes is unknown. The data were taken from a study of neoadjuvant anti-PD-1 for oral cavity cancer. Study-wide results and caveats: Expansion of preexisting intratumoral clones was suggested to aid response. Each response group had just a few patients in TCR analyses. Higher pretreatment blood Treg/Th17 ratios correlated with higher pretreatment blood and lower post-treatment tumor TCRbeta clonality.

Time point denoted: after neoadjuvant nivolumab, at surgical resection. The patients had HPV-negative, locally advanced oral cavity squamous cell carcinoma. CDR1 MRHNA and CDR2 SNTAGT come from the germline V gene. V lost 0 bases and J 9 bases, leaving 12 bases between the germline ends. This CDR3 has 14 amino acids. The assay was immunoSEQ multiplex PCR, and TCRdb's table has in-frame clones only and misses some. The table has 35,000 to 40,000 clones, 30% to 40% seen once. This sequence originates from a person aged 35 to 85 with oral cavity squamous cell carcinoma. The sequenced sample was tumor tissue, obtained after nivolumab (anti-PD-1) treatment. The rearrangement links TRBV6-4 to TRBJ1-5; no definite D call. The CDR3 spells CASSDSVERGPQHF. The CDR3 DNA sequence: TGTGCCAGCAGTGACTCCGTCGAACGAGGGCCCCAGCATTTT.